A selection of T cell receptor beta chains follows, all from one sample in a study of cytomegalovirus exposure and HLA in healthy donors. Profiling relied on immunoSEQ multiplex PCR, and the TCRdb table lists in-frame clones only, not all of them. This sample has approximately 120,000 clones, with more than 75% found just once. The sample was PBMCs. The source of these receptors is a woman aged 60 to 75 in good health and CMV-seropositive. Both conserved end residues are part of each CDR3. D genes are given only for firm matches. Rows may omit the clone size; those that give it use once, few, many or a size class.

v_call	j_call	d_call	clone_size	cdr3_nt	cdr3_aa
TRBV6-4	TRBJ2-7	TRBD2	few	TGTGCCAGCAGTGTCCAAGCGGGGCGCTCCTACGAGCAGTACTTC	CASSVQAGRSYEQYF
TRBV6-6	TRBJ1-1	-	once	TGTGCCAGCAGTCCCCCACGAGGGAACACTGAAGCTTTCTTT	CASSPPRGNTEAFF
TRBV5-1	TRBJ1-1	TRBD1	-	TGCGCCAGCAGCTCGGGACAGGAGACAGAAGCTTTCTTT	CASSSGQETEAFF
TRBV29-1	TRBJ2-1	TRBD2	-	TGCAGCGTTGAAAGCGGGAGGGCCTGGGGGTCAAATGAGCAGTTCTTC	CSVESGRAWGSNEQFF
TRBV5-1	TRBJ1-2	-	-	TGCGCCAGCAGCCTGGATGCGGGGGTGAAATATGGCTACACCTTC	CASSLDAGVKYGYTF
TRBV14	TRBJ1-2	TRBD1	-	TGTGCCAGCAGCTCCGGGACAGGGACCTATGGCTACACCTTC	CASSSGTGTYGYTF
TRBV11-3	TRBJ2-3	-	-	TGTGCCAGCAGCCCCAGACTGACAGATACGCAGTATTTT	CASSPRLTDTQYF
TRBV15	TRBJ2-1	TRBD1	-	TGTGCCACCAGCAGAGATACATATGTGACAGGGGGCAAAAATGAGCAGTTCTTC	CATSRDTYVTGGKNEQFF
TRBV5-3	TRBJ1-2	-	once	TGTGCCAGAAGCCCGACTAAGGACGTTGCTGGCTACACCTTC	CARSPTKDVAGYTF
TRBV6-5	TRBJ2-1	-	-	TGTGCCAGCAGTTGGGACATCGGAGGTAACAATGAGCAGTTCTTC	CASSWDIGGNNEQFF
TRBV9	TRBJ2-2	-	-	TGTGCCAGCAGCGTAGACAGTGCTGTTTGGGGGGAGCTGTTTTTT	CASSVDSAVWGELFF
TRBV27	TRBJ1-6	-	-	TGTGCCAGCAGTTTCGGGGATACTAATTCACCCCTCCACTTT	CASSFGDTNSPLHF
TRBV19	TRBJ2-7	-	-	TGTGCCAGTAGTTTCTCTAGCGTTCCCTACGAGCAGTACTTC	CASSFSSVPYEQYF
TRBV5-1	TRBJ1-4	TRBD1	few	TGCGCCAGCAGCCTGGGACAGCTTAATGAAAAACTGTTTTTT	CASSLGQLNEKLFF
TRBV7-2	TRBJ2-3	-	-	TGTGCCAGCAGCTTAGCGCTAAGTTCGAGGGGCACAGATACGCAGTATTTT	CASSLALSSRGTDTQYF
TRBV13	TRBJ2-5	-	-	TGTGCCAGCAGCCCCGGGGTCCAAGAGACCCAGTACTTC	CASSPGVQETQYF
TRBV7-7	TRBJ2-1	TRBD2	once	TGTGCCAGCAGCTTAGGACTAGCGGGAGGCGGGGAGCAGTTCTTC	CASSLGLAGGGEQFF
TRBV5-1	TRBJ1-3	TRBD1	-	TGCGCCAGCAGCTTGGTGCCAGGGGGCGCAGGGGACACCATATATTTT	CASSLVPGGAGDTIYF
TRBV4-2	TRBJ2-2	-	-	TGTGCCAGCAGCCAAGTGGGGAGGACCGGGGAGCTGTTTTTT	CASSQVGRTGELFF
TRBV15	TRBJ1-2	TRBD1	few	TGTGCCACCAGCAGAGGAGGGGGACAGGCTTATGGCTACACCTTC	CATSRGGGQAYGYTF
TRBV6-5	TRBJ1-1	-	-	TGTGCCAGCAGTTCCCCCTCGACAGGAGGGAACACTGAAGCTTTCTTT	CASSSPSTGGNTEAFF
TRBV13	TRBJ2-7	TRBD2	-	TGTGCCAGCAGCGGAGAGACTAGCGGGGGGGTGCAGTACTTC	CASSGETSGGVQYF
TRBV21-1	TRBJ1-5	-	-	TGTGCCAGCAGCATAAGACAGGGTGTAACTACCAATCAGCCCCAGCATTTT	CASSIRQGVTTNQPQHF
TRBV6-1	TRBJ2-1	TRBD2	-	TGTGCCAGCAGTGACGGTCTAGCGGGAAGATCTCTGATCTACAATGAGCAGTTCTTC	CASSDGLAGRSLIYNEQFF
TRBV7-8	TRBJ2-2	TRBD1	-	TGTGCCAGCAGCCCCTATGAAAGGACAGGGACCGGGGAGCTGTTTTTT	CASSPYERTGTGELFF
TRBV28	TRBJ2-7	-	-	TGTGCCAGCAGGGCAGGGTGGGGCGAGCAGTACTTC	CASRAGWGEQYF
TRBV30	TRBJ1-2	TRBD1	-	TGTGCCTGGAGGTTAACAGGGGGCCGGGGCTACACCTTC	CAWRLTGGRGYTF
TRBV7-9	TRBJ2-1	TRBD2	-	TGTGCCAGCAGCTCCCATAGCGGGAGCCGTATCTCCAATGAGCAGTTCTTC	CASSSHSGSRISNEQFF
TRBV6-5	TRBJ1-5	TRBD1	-	TGTGCCAGCAGGCGGACAGGGTTAAGCAATCAGCCCCAGCATTTT	CASRRTGLSNQPQHF
TRBV7-2	TRBJ2-7	TRBD2	-	TGTGCCAGCAGCTTAGCTAGCGGGAGCTCCTACGAGCAGTACTTC	CASSLASGSSYEQYF
TRBV7-9	TRBJ2-1	TRBD1	-	TGTGCCAGCAGCTCTCTGGACAGGGACTACAATGAGCAGTTCTTC	CASSSLDRDYNEQFF
TRBV10-1	TRBJ2-7	TRBD2	once	TGCGCCAGCAGTGAGTCTACACGACTAGCGGGGGACTACGAGCAGTACTTC	CASSESTRLAGDYEQYF
TRBV19	TRBJ1-5	-	-	TGTGCCAGTAGCAGGGTTGGCAGTGGCGAGCCCCAGCATTTT	CASSRVGSGEPQHF
TRBV10-3	TRBJ1-5	-	once	TGTGCCATCAGTGAAGACAGGTTCAATCAGCCCCAGCATTTT	CAISEDRFNQPQHF
TRBV7-8	TRBJ2-7	-	-	TGTGCCAGCAGGGGAGGAGGACAGGTTCCCTACGAGCAGTACTTC	CASRGGGQVPYEQYF
TRBV5-1	TRBJ1-1	-	-	TGCGCCAGCAGCTCAAGGACAGACTCCACTGAAGCTTTCTTT	CASSSRTDSTEAFF
TRBV21-1	TRBJ2-1	-	-	TGTGCCAGCAGCAAAGTTTCTAGTTGCAATGAGCAGTTCTTC	CASSKVSSCNEQFF
TRBV27	TRBJ1-2	-	-	TGTGCCAGCAGTTTATTCTTCGTGGGGCGAAACTATGGCTACACCTTC	CASSLFFVGRNYGYTF
TRBV27	TRBJ1-1	-	-	TGTGCCAGCAGTCCGCAACAGGGTCTGGCTTTCTTT	CASSPQQGLAFF
TRBV6-1	TRBJ1-1	TRBD1	-	TGTGCCAGCAGTGGGTCCTGGGGACAGGGGGCCACTGAAGCTTTCTTT	CASSGSWGQGATEAFF
TRBV19	TRBJ2-2	TRBD1	-	TGTGCCAGTAGCGCGACAGGGGCCGGGGAGCTGTTTTTT	CASSATGAGELFF
TRBV25-1	TRBJ2-1	TRBD2	-	TGTGCCAGCAGTGACCCTAGCGGGATCTTAGATGGGAAAAAGTTCTTC	CASSDPSGILDGKKFF
TRBV4-1	TRBJ2-7	TRBD1	-	TGCGCCAGCAGCCAAGATTGGGGACAGGGTAGAAACGAGCAGTACTTC	CASSQDWGQGRNEQYF
TRBV7-9	TRBJ2-3	-	-	TGTGCCAGCAGCCTCCTAGGTGATACGCAGTATTTT	CASSLLGDTQYF
TRBV6-5	TRBJ1-1	TRBD1	-	TGTGCCAGCAGTTACTCACGACAGGGTTGGACTGAAGCTTTCTTT	CASSYSRQGWTEAFF